This T cell receptor beta chain was identified during a study of CD8+CD57+ T cells in acquired aplastic anemia. Study-wide results and limits: Controls and patients did not differ significantly in CD8+ Simpson's diversity.

This clonotype was seen ten or more times. Its antigen is unknown. CDR3 length equals 15 residues. Germline-derived CDR1 and CDR2 are SGHTA and FQGTGA. V trimming: 1 base; J trimming: 6 bases; junction bases outside the gene matches: 1. Sequencing involved patients with CD8+CD57+ cell expansion previously shown by flow cytometry. Severe acquired aplastic anemia affected all patients. The template for TCR beta VDJ and CDR3 sequence profiling was genomic DNA. A single record per CDR3 protein comes from TCRdb applying MiXCR to the reads. The sample consists of more than 150,000 distinct CDR3 sequences, around 47% of them appearing once.

The clonotype originates from a human donor with aplastic anemia. This sequence joins TRBV7-3 and TRBJ2-1, with TRBD2 matching 12 bases. Material: sorted CD4+, CD8+, or CD8+CD57+ T cells (not recorded which) from PBMCs. CDR3 sequence: CASSLRLAGANEQFF. The CDR3 DNA follows: TGTGCCAGCAGCTTAAGACTAGCGGGAGCCAATGAGCAGTTCTTC.